This TCR beta chain was identified during a study of T cells in Graves' hyperthyroidism and ophthalmopathy. Study-wide results and limits: Ophthalmopathy cases were set apart from stable hyperthyroidism by a 13 V-J model.

Patients having uncontrolled infection, another autoimmune disease, pregnancy or lactation were not included. Orbital computed tomography and thyroid ultrasound, together with serum TRAb and thyroxine and clinical symptoms, were used for diagnoses. Amplification yielded TCR beta CDR3 regions, with RNA transcripts as the source. TCR CDR3 underwent first-round RT-PCR with the HTBI primer set. One entry per CDR3 protein results from TCRdb running MiXCR on the multiplex PCR reads. This sample carries 300,000 to 450,000 distinct CDR3 sequences, about 15% of them seen once, and the ten largest clones take over 25%. Notes on this clonotype: What it binds is unknown. Just one base apart from a much larger clone, this may be a read error.

V was clipped by 4 bases and J by 0 bases, with 12 bases between them. The germline gives CDR1 ENHRY, CDR2 SYGVKD. This CDR3 comprises 15 residues. Material for sequencing was blood. This TCR derives from a woman under 40 with Graves' hyperthyroidism. V and J are TRBV10-3 and TRBJ2-5, with D unclear. The CDR3 loop reads CAISGPPADQETQYF. CDR3 in DNA: TGTGCCATCAGTGGCCCCCCGGCAGACCAAGAGACCCAGTACTTC.